Described below is a single TCR beta chain sequence and its context. This clonotype has a handful of counts. No cognate antigen has been identified for it. No base quality values were provided; no much bigger clone lies one nucleotide off. Donors were 40 or so systemically healthy Caucasian individuals from Russia aged roughly 6 to 90 years. Each donor gave ten milliliters of peripheral blood, collected into EDTA-treated Vacutainer tubes. Ficoll-Paque density-gradient centrifugation was used to isolate PBMCs, with at least 7 million per sample. Total RNA, at least 6 micrograms per sample, was extracted from PBMCs with Trizol reagent. For every donor, flow cytometry on a PBMC aliquot measured the percentage of naive CD45RAhigh/CD27high T cells. The sample is drawn from a study of blood T cells in healthy people across ages (dated by TCRdb to 2015 to 2017). About the investigation overall: In model experiments, roughly one uniquely barcoded TCR beta cDNA molecule per two T cells was captured by template switching. Four age groups were formed from the donors: young (average approximately 16 years), middle-aged (approximately 39), aged (roughly 59) and long-lived (more than 75). To avoid experimental bias, donors of different ages were randomly spread across the sequencing lanes. Using the same blood draw, the study looked at two additional independent replicas of 1 million unique cDNA reads for two donors, one aged 18 to 30 and the other aged 80 or older. The study measured age-related changes in TCR beta repertoire diversity using deep sequencing normalized with unique cDNA molecular identifiers.

Including cysteine and phenylalanine, the CDR3 has 13 amino acids. The retained sequence is limited to the CDR3, 39 bases, with the frame set at the first base. Trimming takes 6 bases from V and 8 bases from J, and the germline ends sit 16 bases apart. Receptor amplification or capture employed 5' RACE. A second PCR of about 6 to 11 cycles was performed with a sample-barcoded 5' primer and a J-beta primer mix. A template-switch 5' adaptor carrying 12 random nucleotides introduced a unique molecular identifier onto each TCR beta cDNA molecule. Each sample yielded at least 2.5 million CDR3-containing paired-end reads. All of the RNA was converted into first-strand cDNA using the Mint cDNA synthesis kit, with a TRBC-specific oligonucleotide serving as the primer. Following uracil-DNA glycosylase treatment, all cDNA underwent a first 18-cycle PCR with the universal primers M1SS and BC2_uni_R. The paper's processing steps were these. Normalization of each sample was performed by random selection of 1 million high-quality reads, each carrying a distinct molecular identifier. Reads with shared molecular identifiers were discarded instead of being binned into consensus sequences. MiTCR, set to a Q25 quality threshold and the strictest error-elimination algorithm, was used for CDR3 identification, clonotype clustering and error correction. Lower-bound total TCR beta diversity was estimated with a nonparametric unseen species model using Euler transformation. The public reads were run again by TCRdb, first through fastp at Q25 and then through MiXCR, and only productive beta chains were kept. Every entry covers one CDR3 protein and lists the most common genes and DNA from its rows. These V and J calls originate from TCRdb's pipeline instead of the authors' own analysis. In all, the sample holds 1.8 million or so distinct CDR3 sequences, and 30% to 40% of those were seen once. Of the sample, under 25% is held by the ten largest clones.

General conclusions and limits of the study: Because profiling used bulk unsorted PBMCs, naive and antigen-experienced compartments could not be compared conclusively. Because the CMV infection status of the donors was unknown, age-related changes in expanded clonotypes may potentially have been confounded. Total diversity estimates from one million sequenced T cells were considered lower bounds and underestimates. The long-lived group showed more naive CD4+ T cells, fewer expanded clones and increased TCR diversity than the aged group, suggesting age selection. As age increased, observed TCR beta diversity per million T cells dropped in a roughly linear way, and a significant reduction was already evident by age 40. A strong correlation was found between observed TCR beta diversity and the percentage of naive T cells measured by flow cytometry.

Sequencing was carried out using blood. The chain is encoded by TRBV12-3 or TRBV12-4 joined to TRBJ1-2; TRBD1 might be the D gene, on 6 matching bases. The clonotype originates from a human donor in good health. The bases read TGTGCCAGCAGGGGGGGGGCGCGGGCCGGCTACACCTTC. The encoded protein is CASRGGARAGYTF.